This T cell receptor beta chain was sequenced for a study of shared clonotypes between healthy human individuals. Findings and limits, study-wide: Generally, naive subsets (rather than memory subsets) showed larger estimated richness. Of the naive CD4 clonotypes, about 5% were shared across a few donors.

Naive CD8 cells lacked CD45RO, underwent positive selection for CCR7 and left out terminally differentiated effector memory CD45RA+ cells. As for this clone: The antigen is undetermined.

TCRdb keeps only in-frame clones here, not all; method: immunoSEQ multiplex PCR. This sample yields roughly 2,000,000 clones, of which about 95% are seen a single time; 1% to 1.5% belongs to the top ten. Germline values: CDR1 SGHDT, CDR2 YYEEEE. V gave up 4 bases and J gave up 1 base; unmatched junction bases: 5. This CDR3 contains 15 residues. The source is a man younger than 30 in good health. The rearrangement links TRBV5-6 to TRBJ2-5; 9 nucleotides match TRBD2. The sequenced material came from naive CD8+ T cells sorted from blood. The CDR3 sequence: CASSLMTSGQETQYF. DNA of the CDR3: TGTGCCAGCAGCCTGATGACTAGCGGCCAAGAGACCCAGTACTTC. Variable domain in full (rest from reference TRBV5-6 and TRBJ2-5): DAGVTQSPTHLIKTRGQQVTLRCSPKSGHDTVSWYQQALGQGPQFIFQYYEEEERQRGNFPDRFSGHQFPNYSSELNVNALLLGDSALYLCASSLMTSGQETQYFGPGTRLLVL.